This passage covers 27 T cell receptor beta chains from one sample sequenced in a study of a mutant IDH1 vaccine in newly diagnosed glioma. The antigens for these receptors are not known. Time point defined: week 11, during vaccination. Vaccine doses each comprised 300 ug of mutant IDH1 20-mer peptide, with topical imiquimod. Produced via immunoSEQ multiplex PCR; TCRdb's table is partial and in-frame only. The sample gives tens of thousands of clones, about 83% of which show up once; about 2% is in the top ten. Here the sequenced sample was PBMCs, taken from a glioma patient whose treatment included an IDH1 peptide vaccine. The origin of the receptors is a man in his forties with glioma.

This chain joins TRBV5-4 and TRBJ1-1; weak D call: TRBD1 (5 bases). The V gene's germline CDR1 is SGHNT and CDR2 YYREEE (reference sequence). V was pared by 2 bases and J by 2 bases, with 7 bases between. The CDR3 covers 13 residues. The CDR3 DNA is TGTGCCAGCAGCTTTGACAGTAACACTGAAGCTTTCTTT. It specifies CASSFDSNTEAFF.

This clone was observed once. The chain uses TRBV27 and TRBJ1-2; D perhaps matches TRBD1 (5 bases). The CDR3 has 13 residues. V gave up 5 bases and J gave up 7 bases, with 14 bases separating them. The germline gives CDR1 MNHEY, CDR2 SMNVEV (reference sequence). CDR3 coding DNA: TGTGCCAGCAGTAGCAAAGGGGTAGGTGGCTACACCTTC. Translating it yields CASSSKGVGGYTF.

The J gene is TRBJ1-2, the V gene TRBV27; possible D gene TRBD1, 6 bases. The ends were cut back, 4 bases at V and 4 bases at J, with 13 bases in the middle. The CDR3 loop spans 14 amino acids. CDR1 MNHEY and CDR2 SMNVEV come from the germline V gene (reference sequence). CDR3 loop: CASSSGGLFYGYTF. CDR3 DNA sequence: TGTGCCAGCAGTTCCGGGGGGCTGTTCTATGGCTACACCTTC.

This chain joins TRBV5-4 and TRBJ2-2; D might be TRBD1 (6 bases). Deletions cut 1 base from V and 2 bases from J, with 9 bases between. The CDR3 extends over 15 amino acids. CDR1 SGHNT and CDR2 YYREEE come from the germline V gene (reference sequence). DNA for the CDR3: TGTGCCAGCAGCTTGAGGACAGTCAACACCGGGGAGCTGTTTTTT. It codes for CASSLRTVNTGELFF.

The V call is TRBV19, the J call TRBJ2-6; D is possibly TRBD1 (7 bases). The CDR3 consists of 17 residues. Germline lookup yields CDR1 LNHDA and CDR2 SQIVND (reference sequence). With 3 bases removed from V and 0 bases from J, the gap between germline ends came to 12 bases. CDR3 residues: CASSIRGDSSGANVLTF. The CDR3 DNA follows: TGTGCCAGTAGTATTAGGGGGGACAGCTCTGGGGCCAACGTCCTGACTTTC. Full variable domain (missing parts from reference TRBV19 and TRBJ2-6): DGGITQSPKYLFRKEGQNVTLSCEQNLNHDAMYWYRQDPGQGLRLIYYSQIVNDFQKGDIAEGYSVSREKKESFPLTVTSAQKNPTAFYLCASSIRGDSSGANVLTFGAGSRLTVL.

The chain's CDR3 is CASSQSGSSYEQYF. The CDR3 nucleotides are TGTGCCAGCAGCCAAAGCGGGAGCTCCTACGAGCAGTACTTC. The V call is TRBV6-5, the J call TRBJ2-7; 8 bases agree with TRBD2. Losses at the gene ends were 6 bases for V and 0 bases for J; bases not matched to a gene: 4. This CDR3 has 14 amino acids. CDR1 is MNHEY and CDR2 is SVGAGI in the germline V gene.

V is TRBV27 and J is TRBJ2-7; TRBD1 aligns across 8 bases. The CDR3 covers 15 residues. Germline V CDR1 and CDR2: MNHEY, SMNVEV (reference sequence). J was trimmed by 4 bases and V by 0 bases; bases with no gene match: 5. In DNA form, the CDR3 reads TGTGCCAGCAGTTTATCGAGAGGACAGGGTTACGAGCAGTACTTC. It is translated as CASSLSRGQGYEQYF.

The chain employs TRBV5-1 and TRBJ2-7, with TRBD1 identical over 7 bases. Germline V lookup: CDR1 SGHRS, CDR2 YFSETQ. The CDR3 contains 15 residues. Germline trimming cut 4 bases from V and 0 bases from J; bases unmatched to any gene: 7. DNA of the CDR3: TGCGCCAGCAGCCCGGGACAGCTGAGCTCCTACGAGCAGTACTTC. Residues: CASSPGQLSSYEQYF.

The chain combines TRBV13 with TRBJ2-3, with 16 bases identical to TRBD2. The CDR3 extends over 15 amino acids. V lost 0 bases, J lost 10 bases, and 1 base stayed unmatched. Germline V gene data show CDR1 as PRHDT and CDR2 as FYEKMQ (reference sequence). CDR3: CASSLGGTSGRAQYF. CDR3 coding DNA: TGTGCCAGCAGCTTAGGTGGGACTAGCGGGAGGGCGCAGTATTTT.

The chain employs TRBV5-4 and TRBJ2-7; D not certain. CDR1 is SGHNT, CDR2 YYREEE, per germline (reference sequence). The ends were cut back, 0 bases at V and 0 bases at J, with 4 bases in the middle. The CDR3 sequence is 13 residues long. The CDR3, as DNA: TGTGCCAGCAGCTTGGTCAGCTCCTACGAGCAGTACTTC. Residues: CASSLVSSYEQYF.

CDR3 sequence (DNA): TGCGCCAGCAGGGGGACAGGCGTCTATGGCTACACCTTC. It translates to CASRGTGVYGYTF. The chain joins TRBV10-2 to TRBJ1-2; 8 bases are a match to TRBD1. The CDR3 totals 13 residues. Germline assignment: CDR1 WSHSY and CDR2 SAAADI. V trimming: 6 bases; J trimming: 4 bases; junction bases outside the gene matches: 4.

The chain combines TRBV7-2 with TRBJ2-3, with 7 bases fitting TRBD2. CDR3 length equals 15 residues. Germline-derived CDR1 and CDR2 are SGHTA and FQGNSA. The V segment lost 2 bases and the J segment 2 bases; nucleotides outside the gene matches: 4. CDR3 sequence reads: CASSLLAVDTDTQYF. In DNA, the CDR3 is TGTGCCAGCAGCTTACTAGCGGTAGACACAGATACGCAGTATTTT.

The chain carries TRBV11-3 and TRBJ2-7, with 7 bases fitting TRBD2. J lost 4 bases, V lost 1 base, and 4 bases had no gene match. CDR3 length: 14 amino acids. Germline lookup yields CDR1 SGHNT and CDR2 YENEEA. The CDR3 sequence: CASSLGGSTYEQYF. The DNA for the CDR3 is TGTGCCAGCAGCTTAGGCGGGAGTACGTACGAGCAGTACTTC.

This clone was found once. This chain connects TRBV5-1 to TRBJ2-7, with 7 bases that match TRBD1. With V trimmed by 3 bases and J by 0 bases, 9 bases remained unmatched. CDR3 length: 16 amino acids. Germline lookup yields CDR1 SGHRS and CDR2 YFSETQ. The CDR3 DNA reads TGCGCCAGCAGCTCCCCCCGACAGGGCCTCTCCTACGAGCAGTACTTC. It yields the protein CASSSPRQGLSYEQYF. Full variable domain (rest looked up from reference TRBV5-1 and TRBJ2-7): KAGVTQTPRYLIKTRGQQVTLSCSPISGHRSVSWYQQTPGQGLQFLFEYFSETQRNKGNFPGRFSGRQFSNSRSEMNVSTLELGDSALYLCASSSPRQGLSYEQYFGPGTRLTVT.

This chain connects TRBV7-2 to TRBJ2-7; TRBD2 matches at 8 bases. Germline CDR1 SGHTA, CDR2 FQGNSA. Trimming removed 6 bases from V and 6 bases from J; junction bases left unmatched: 16. The CDR3 sequence is 16 residues long. CDR3 bases: TGTGCCAGCAGGACCAGTAATCAGCGGGAGACTAGCGAGCAGTACTTC. This translates into CASRTSNQRETSEQYF.

J is TRBJ2-3 and V is TRBV5-5, with 10 bases that match TRBD2. This CDR3 is built from 16 residues. Germline V gives CDR1 SGHKS, CDR2 YYEKEE (reference sequence). V dropped 6 bases and J dropped 2; count of bases not matched to a gene: 9. CDR3 sequence: CASTLLAGTYTDTQYF. CDR3 sequence (DNA): TGTGCCAGCACCCTACTAGCGGGGACCTACACAGATACGCAGTATTTT.

The V and J genes are TRBV7-3 and TRBJ1-1; tentatively, D is TRBD1 (5 bases). Germline lookup yields CDR1 SGHTA and CDR2 FQGTGA. The CDR3 totals 18 residues. V lost 0 bases, J lost 4 bases, and 21 bases lay in between. DNA of the CDR3: TGTGCCAGCAGCTTAACTGGGGGGACCCTCTCTGATGGCACTGAAGCTTTCTTT. The encoded protein is CASSLTGGTLSDGTEAFF. The full variable domain, rest sourced from reference TRBV7-3 and TRBJ1-1, is GAGVSQTPSNKVTEKGKYVELRCDPISGHTALYWYRQSLGQGPEFLIYFQGTGAADDSGLPNDRFFAVRPEGSVSTLKIQRTERGDSAVYLCASSLTGGTLSDGTEAFFGQGTRLTVV.

The V call is TRBV18, the J call TRBJ2-7, with 8 bases aligning to TRBD2. CDR1 and CDR2 from the germline V gene are KGHSH and LQKENI. The CDR3 has 15 amino acids. Trimming cost V 3 bases and J 2 bases; bases outside gene matches: 6. In nucleotides, the CDR3 is TGTGCCAGCTCACCGACCCGGGGGGGAACCTACGAGCAGTACTTC. Protein product: CASSPTRGGTYEQYF.

The chain combines TRBV7-9 with TRBJ2-1, with 9 bases that match TRBD2. The CDR3 consists of 15 residues. The V segment lost 5 bases and the J segment 6 bases; nucleotides outside the gene matches: 8. Per the germline V gene, CDR1 is SEHNR and CDR2 is FQNEAQ (reference sequence). CDR3 protein: CASSTRTSAANEQFF. The CDR3 nucleotides read TGTGCCAGCAGCACCAGGACTAGCGCTGCCAATGAGCAGTTCTTC.

The chain recombines TRBV19 with TRBJ1-3; D possibly corresponds to TRBD1 (5 bases). Trimming stripped 10 bases from V and 0 bases from J, with 7 bases between. Germline V CDR1 and CDR2: LNHDA, SQIVND (reference sequence). The CDR3 runs 12 residues. CDR3 nucleotides: TGTGCCACTCAGGGCTCTGGAAACACCATATATTTT. This gives the protein CATQGSGNTIYF.

The J gene is TRBJ1-1, the V gene TRBV5-6; D call uncertain. Germline loops: CDR1 SGHDT, CDR2 YYEEEE. With 2 bases removed from V and 1 base from J, the gap between germline ends came to 12 bases. The CDR3 spans 15 residues. The CDR3 DNA follows: TGTGCCAGCAGCTTATTGACACTGCCGAACACTGAAGCTTTCTTT. Protein sequence: CASSLLTLPNTEAFF.

This sequence joins TRBV5-6 and TRBJ1-5; D not resolved. Germline CDR1 reads SGHDT; CDR2 reads YYEEEE. The CDR3 runs 16 residues. The ends were cut back, 4 bases at V and 0 bases at J, with 14 bases in the middle. Here the CDR3 reads CASSLWGLYSNQPQHF. The CDR3 DNA reads as TGTGCCAGCAGCCTTTGGGGATTATATAGCAATCAGCCCCAGCATTTT.

The rearrangement links TRBV19 to TRBJ2-3, with TRBD2 matching 7 bases. Losses at the gene ends were 3 bases for V and 3 bases for J; bases not matched to a gene: 3. CDR1 and CDR2 (germline): LNHDA, SQIVND (reference sequence). CDR3 length: 14 residues. The CDR3 DNA sequence: TGTGCCAGTAGTATGTGGGGGGGAACAGATACGCAGTATTTT. Its protein is CASSMWGGTDTQYF.

This chain joins TRBV15 and TRBJ1-5; TRBD1 might be the D (5 bases). The V end lost 1 base, the J end lost 2 bases, and 6 bases lay between the germline ends. This CDR3 is built from 14 residues. CDR1 is LNHNV and CDR2 is YYDKDF in the germline V gene (reference sequence). The CDR3 DNA reads TGTGCCACCAGCAGAGGGGGGGGCAATCAGCCCCAGCATTTT. Translation: CATSRGGGNQPQHF. Full variable domain (missing parts from reference TRBV15 and TRBJ1-5): DAMVIQNPRYQVTQFGKPVTLSCSQTLNHNVMYWYQQKSSQAPKLLFHYYDKDFNNEADTPDNFQSRRPNTSFCFLDIRSPGLGDTAMYLCATSRGGGNQPQHFGDGTRLSIL.

The V gene is TRBV7-9, the J gene TRBJ2-5; D unresolved. Germline-derived CDR1 and CDR2 are SEHNR and FQNEAQ (reference sequence). There are 15 residues in the CDR3. V was shortened by 8 bases and J by 5 bases, with 21 bases between the two germline ends. CDR3 protein: CASRWTASLRETQYF. The CDR3 coding sequence is TGTGCCAGCCGTTGGACCGCCTCCCTCCGGGAGACCCAGTACTTC.

The rearrangement links TRBV7-9 to TRBJ1-2, with D unclear. This CDR3 comprises 15 residues. From germline, CDR1 is SEHNR and CDR2 FQNEAQ (reference sequence). The V and J ends lost 5 bases and 4 bases respectively, with 17 bases between them. DNA of the CDR3: TGTGCCAGCAGCCGACTCGCTGGAGGGAGCTATGGCTACACCTTC. Protein: CASSRLAGGSYGYTF.

This sequence joins TRBV10-3 and TRBJ1-3, with 7 nucleotides matching TRBD1. The CDR3 contains 14 residues. J lost 4 bases, V lost 6 bases, and 6 bases had no gene match. Germline V CDR1 and CDR2: ENHRY, SYGVKD. As DNA, the CDR3 is TGTGCCATCAGCGCGACAGGGCTGGGAAACACCATATATTTT. Amino acid sequence: CAISATGLGNTIYF.